These 31 T cell receptor beta chains share one sample of origin, sequenced in a study of cytotoxic CD8 clonotypes in ibrutinib-treated CLL. TCRdb keeps only in-frame clones here, not all; method: immunoSEQ multiplex PCR. The sample has 200,000 to 250,000 clones; around 75% are singletons. Sequenced here: PBMCs, sampled after 12 months of ibrutinib treatment. The receptors come from a human donor with chronic lymphocytic leukemia.

V is TRBV9 and J is TRBJ2-7; D call uncertain. The CDR3 has 12 amino acids. V was trimmed by 0 bases and J by 3 bases, leaving 4 bases between them. Germline CDR1 reads SGDLS; CDR2 reads YYNGEE. CDR3 DNA sequence: TGTGCCAGCAGCGTAGATGGCTACGAGCAGTACTTC. Translating gives CASSVDGYEQYF.

The chain employs TRBV4-1 and TRBJ2-1; tentatively, D is TRBD1 or TRBD2 (6 bases each). Looked up from germline, CDR1 is MGHRA and CDR2 is YSYEKL. The CDR3 length is 17 residues. Trimming took 2 bases from V and 4 from J, leaving 18 bases between them. The DNA of the CDR3 is TGCGCCAGCAGCCAACCCTTGCCGGGGGCGGGGTACAATGAGCAGTTCTTC. Amino acid sequence: CASSQPLPGAGYNEQFF.

The rearrangement links TRBV9 to TRBJ1-1; no firm D call. There are 14 residues in the CDR3. Trimming pared 3 bases from V and 8 bases from J, leaving 17 bases between. The germline gives CDR1 SGDLS, CDR2 YYNGEE. CDR3 nucleotide sequence: TGTGCCAGCAGCGCCTCTGATGGGCTTAGGGAAGCTTTCTTT. It specifies CASSASDGLREAFF.

The rearrangement uses TRBV29-1 and TRBJ1-1; D remains ambiguous. CDR3 length equals 11 residues. Trimming pared 3 bases from V and 6 bases from J, leaving 8 bases between. From germline, CDR1 is SQVTM and CDR2 ANQGSEA. For the CDR3, the DNA is TGCAGCGTTGATTGGGCCGCTGAAGCTTTCTTT. It yields the protein CSVDWAAEAFF.

The chain joins TRBV5-1 to TRBJ2-5, with TRBD1 matching over 7 bases. With 2 bases clipped from V and 2 bases from J, the junction kept 6 bases outside the gene matches. This CDR3 is built from 15 residues. Germline CDR1 reads SGHRS; CDR2 reads YFSETQ. CDR3 in DNA: TGCGCCAGCAGCTTATACAGGGGCTCACAAGAGACCCAGTACTTC. It codes for CASSLYRGSQETQYF.

The chain combines TRBV7-9 with TRBJ1-2, with D perhaps matching TRBD1 (5 bases). This CDR3 contains 15 residues. V was shortened by 2 bases and J by 4 bases, with 14 bases between the two germline ends. Germline-derived CDR1 and CDR2 are SEHNR and FQNEAQ (reference sequence). CDR3 residues: CASSLKDVDSYGYTF. The CDR3 DNA is TGTGCCAGCAGCTTAAAGGATGTTGACAGCTATGGCTACACCTTC.

J is TRBJ2-1 and V is TRBV15; TRBD2 is a possible D gene (6 bases). This CDR3 is built from 14 residues. Trimming removed 3 bases at V and 0 bases at J, with 6 bases between. CDR1 is LNHNV, CDR2 YYDKDF, per germline (reference sequence). Here the CDR3 DNA reads TGTGCCACCAGCAGGGGAGGCTCCTACAATGAGCAGTTCTTC. Amino acids: CATSRGGSYNEQFF.

J is TRBJ2-4 and V is TRBV6-5; D is unresolved. CDR1 MNHEY and CDR2 SVGAGI come from the germline V gene. The CDR3 covers 11 residues. V was cut by 6 bases and J by 5 bases, with 5 bases left in between. CDR3 sequence reads: CASRSENIQYF. The CDR3 bases are TGTGCCAGCAGGTCGGAAAACATTCAGTACTTC.

This rearrangement joins TRBV23-1 to TRBJ1-1; D gene uncertain. TRBV23-1 is annotated as an ORF whose role is uncertain. Trimming removed 3 bases from V and 5 bases from J, with 16 bases in between. CDR3 length: 15 amino acids. The DNA for the CDR3 is TGCGCCAGCAGTCAGGCTCGCGGCTTCGGGACTGAAGCTTTCTTT. This encodes CASSQARGFGTEAFF.

The V gene is TRBV25-1, the J gene TRBJ1-3; no clear D gene. The CDR3 sequence is 14 residues long. V lost 5 bases and J lost 0, with 8 bases in between. CDR1 is MGHDK and CDR2 is SYGVNS in the germline V gene. The CDR3 DNA reads as TGTGCCAGCAGTAGCGTTCTCTCTGGAAACACCATATATTTT. It codes for CASSSVLSGNTIYF.

V usage is TRBV9 and J usage is TRBJ1-6; D gene ambiguous. Germline-derived CDR1 and CDR2 are SGDLS and YYNGEE. The CDR3 totals 16 residues. V was cut by 3 bases and J by 0 bases, with 10 bases left in between. The CDR3 bases are TGTGCCAGCAGCGGAACAGCGTCCTCCTATAATTCACCCCTCCACTTT. Its protein is CASSGTASSYNSPLHF.

This sequence joins TRBV29-1 and TRBJ2-7; no clear D gene. Germline V gene sequence: CDR1 SQVTM, CDR2 ANQGSEA. Deletions cut 5 bases from V and 5 bases from J, with 10 bases between. CDR3 length equals 11 residues. In DNA form, the CDR3 reads TGCAGCGTTAAGCGTGGGGACGAGCAGTACTTC. Translated, it gives CSVKRGDEQYF.

A word on this clone: At one boundary the junction diverges from the germline segment, which might be a read error. V is TRBV11-2 and J is TRBJ2-7, with D perhaps TRBD2 (5 bases). Per germline, CDR1 SGHAT and CDR2 FQNNGV. This CDR3 is 13 amino acids long. CDR3 loop: CASSQVRGYEQYF. The CDR3 nucleotides are TGCGCCAGCAGCCAAGTACGGGGCTACGAGCAGTACTTC.

This chain joins TRBV5-1 and TRBJ1-1, with unresolved D. The V gene's germline CDR1 is SGHRS and CDR2 YFSETQ. This CDR3 spans 11 amino acids. The V end was cut by 7 bases, the J end by 7 bases, with 11 bases between. This CDR3 is CASRMGNEAFF. DNA of the CDR3: TGCGCCAGCCGAATGGGGAATGAAGCTTTCTTT. The variable domain in full, with the rest retrieved from reference TRBV5-1 and TRBJ1-1, is KAGVTQTPRYLIKTRGQQVTLSCSPISGHRSVSWYQQTPGQGLQFLFEYFSETQRNKGNFPGRFSGRQFSNSRSEMNVSTLELGDSALYLCASRMGNEAFFGQGTRLTVV.

The gene calls are TRBV28 and TRBJ2-7; D gene uncertain. The CDR3 is 16 amino acids. Germline V gene data show CDR1 as MDHEN and CDR2 as SYDVKM. V lost 6 bases to trimming and J lost 0 bases, with 18 bases between them. The CDR3 here is CASRRSRVASSYEQYF. The CDR3 DNA is TGTGCCAGCAGGCGGTCTAGGGTCGCAAGCTCCTACGAGCAGTACTTC.

V is TRBV2 and J is TRBJ1-6; 10 bases line up with TRBD1. Germline CDR1 and CDR2: SNHLY and FYNNEI. The V segment lost 7 bases and the J segment 6 bases; nucleotides outside the gene matches: 6. The CDR3 length is 15 residues. The CDR3 DNA sequence: TGTGCCAGCATTGGGACAGGGGTGGGTAATTCACCCCTCCACTTT. Translation gives CASIGTGVGNSPLHF.

This clone was recorded a few times. The rearrangement uses TRBV11-2 and TRBJ1-2; D perhaps matches TRBD1 (5 bases). Trimming removed 5 bases from V and 3 bases from J, with 13 bases in between. Germline V gene sequence: CDR1 SGHAT, CDR2 FQNNGV. The CDR3 has 14 amino acids. CDR3 nucleotide sequence: TGTGCCAGCAGCCCCGACCCGGGGGACTATGGCTACACCTTC. Translated: CASSPDPGDYGYTF.

V and J are TRBV5-1 and TRBJ1-6, with 7 bases lining up with TRBD1. The CDR3 extends over 16 amino acids. The germline V gene encodes CDR1 SGHRS and CDR2 YFSETQ. V lost 4 bases, J lost 7 bases, and 11 bases stayed unmatched. Here the CDR3 DNA reads TGCGCCAGCAGCCCCGGGGGGACAGCGAGGAATTCACCCCTCCACTTT. It encodes CASSPGGTARNSPLHF.

This clone was observed at least ten times. The same CDR3 arises from other DNA sequences in this sample as well. This chain joins TRBV12-5 and TRBJ2-7, with D possibly called TRBD1 or TRBD2 (6 bases each). The CDR3 consists of 13 residues. Trimming cost V 1 base and J 7 bases, with 11 bases left between them. Germline CDR1 is LGHNT and CDR2 is FRNRAP. The CDR3 protein is CASGLGGAREQYF. DNA for the CDR3: TGTGCTAGTGGTTTGGGGGGGGCGAGGGAGCAGTACTTC. Full variable domain (rest looked up from reference TRBV12-5 and TRBJ2-7): DARVTQTPRHKVTEMGQEVTMRCQPILGHNTVFWYRQTMMQGLELLAYFRNRAPLDDSGMPKDRFSAEMPDATLATLKIQPSEPRDSAVYFCASGLGGAREQYFGPGTRLTVT.

This sequence joins TRBV28 and TRBJ2-2; weak D call: TRBD1 (5 bases). This CDR3 spans 14 amino acids. The germline V gene encodes CDR1 MDHEN and CDR2 SYDVKM. With 7 bases removed from V and 3 bases from J, the gap between germline ends came to 12 bases. This CDR3 is CASNQGDHTGELFF. Here the CDR3 DNA reads TGTGCCAGCAACCAGGGTGATCACACCGGGGAGCTGTTTTTT.

This clone was counted between two and nine times. The chain is built from TRBV6-5 and TRBJ1-4; D unclear. Trimming stripped 2 bases from V and 0 bases from J, with 7 bases between. The germline V gene encodes CDR1 MNHEY and CDR2 SVGAGI. The CDR3 loop spans 15 amino acids. In nucleotides, the CDR3 is TGTGCCAGCAGTTACGGCCTGACAACTAATGAAAAACTGTTTTTT. It codes for CASSYGLTTNEKLFF.

This sequence joins TRBV5-4 and TRBJ2-7; D not certain. Trimming shortened V by 4 bases and J by 1 base, and 12 bases separated the two germline ends. The CDR3 contains 14 residues. Germline V CDR1 and CDR2: SGHNT, YYREEE (reference sequence). CDR3 sequence reads: CASSTEPGSYEQYF. DNA of the CDR3: TGTGCCAGCAGCACTGAGCCAGGTTCCTACGAGCAGTACTTC. The entire variable domain, with the rest obtained from reference TRBV5-4 and TRBJ2-7, is as follows: ETGVTQSPTHLIKTRGQQVTLRCSSQSGHNTVSWYQQALGQGPQFIFQYYREEENGRGNFPPRFSGLQFPNYSSELNVNALELDDSALYLCASSTEPGSYEQYFGPGTRLTVT.

The chain uses TRBV6-1 and TRBJ1-1, with TRBD1 identical over 11 bases. The CDR3 length is 14 residues. Germline V gene data show CDR1 as MNHNS and CDR2 as SASEGT. The junction had 3 bases not matched to a gene; V was cut back by 4 bases and J by 5 bases. In nucleotides, the CDR3 is TGTGCCAGCAGTGGGGGACAGGGGGAAACTGAAGCTTTCTTT. Protein sequence: CASSGGQGETEAFF.

The chain uses TRBV18 and TRBJ1-4; 8 nucleotides agree with TRBD1. Germline assignment: CDR1 KGHSH and CDR2 LQKENI. The CDR3 length is 13 residues. Unmatched junction bases numbered 0, after V lost 4 bases and J lost 5 bases. The CDR3, as DNA: TGTGCCAGCTCACGACAGGGGAATGAAAAACTGTTTTTT. Amino acids: CASSRQGNEKLFF.

The gene calls are TRBV19 and TRBJ1-6; D remains unclear. V was trimmed by 6 bases and J by 9 bases, leaving 12 bases between them. The V gene's germline CDR1 is LNHDA and CDR2 SQIVND (reference sequence). CDR3 length equals 13 residues. CDR3: CASRKNGGSPLHF. The CDR3, as DNA: TGTGCCAGTAGAAAGAACGGCGGTTCACCCCTCCACTTT. Looking up the rest from reference TRBV19 and TRBJ1-6 gives the full variable domain: DGGITQSPKYLFRKEGQNVTLSCEQNLNHDAMYWYRQDPGQGLRLIYYSQIVNDFQKGDIAEGYSVSREKKESFPLTVTSAQKNPTAFYLCASRKNGGSPLHFGNGTRLTVT.

CDR3 region: CASSLTGPGYTF. CDR3 DNA sequence: TGTGCCAGCAGCTTGACAGGGCCTGGCTACACCTTC. V gene TRBV7-8 combines with J gene TRBJ1-2, with TRBD1 matching over 7 bases. Germline V CDR1 and CDR2: SGHVS, FQNEAQ. The ends lost 3 bases at V and 7 bases at J; junction bases unmatched: 2. This CDR3 is 12 amino acids long.

V and J are TRBV9 and TRBJ2-4; 10 bases match TRBD2. CDR3 length equals 14 residues. Germline values: CDR1 SGDLS, CDR2 YYNGEE. Trimming cost V 1 base and J 9 bases; bases outside gene matches: 4. CDR3: CASSVQREGSIQYF. In DNA form, the CDR3 reads TGTGCCAGCAGCGTACAGCGGGAGGGCTCCATTCAGTACTTC.

The chain joins TRBV2 to TRBJ2-3; 8 bases align to TRBD1. The CDR3 is 15 residues long. Germline V gene sequence: CDR1 SNHLY, CDR2 FYNNEI. Unmatched junction bases numbered 7, after V lost 7 bases and J lost 1 base. In DNA, the CDR3 is TGTGCCAGCACCAGGGGGCGCGTTGGCACAGATACGCAGTATTTT. Encoded protein: CASTRGRVGTDTQYF.

This chain uses TRBV18 with TRBJ1-5, with a weak D call TRBD1 (6 bases). The CDR3 loop spans 14 amino acids. V was trimmed by 3 bases and J by 2 bases, leaving 8 bases between them. CDR1 KGHSH and CDR2 LQKENI come from the germline V gene. The CDR3 sequence: CASSPAGGNQPQHF. The CDR3 DNA is TGTGCCAGCTCACCCGCAGGGGGCAATCAGCCCCAGCATTTT.

The sample holds many counts of this clone. The chain recombines TRBV15 with TRBJ2-1, with 12 bases lining up with TRBD2. Germline-derived CDR1 and CDR2 are LNHNV and YYDKDF (reference sequence). After removal of 1 base from V and 8 bases from J, the junction contained 9 bases not matched to a gene. The CDR3 is made up of 17 amino acids. CDR3 bases: TGTGCCACCAGCAGAGGAGCTAGCGGGAGGGCCGTATATGAGCAGTTCTTC. This sequence encodes CATSRGASGRAVYEQFF.

The chain carries TRBV29-1 and TRBJ1-2; TRBD1 aligns across 7 bases. This CDR3 contains 13 residues. Trimming at V came to 7 bases and at J to 5 bases, leaving 10 bases not matched to a gene. Germline lookup yields CDR1 SQVTM and CDR2 ANQGSEA. The CDR3 DNA sequence: TGCAGCGCCTCGGTAGGGGGCAGTTATGGCTACACCTTC. Translation: CSASVGGSYGYTF.